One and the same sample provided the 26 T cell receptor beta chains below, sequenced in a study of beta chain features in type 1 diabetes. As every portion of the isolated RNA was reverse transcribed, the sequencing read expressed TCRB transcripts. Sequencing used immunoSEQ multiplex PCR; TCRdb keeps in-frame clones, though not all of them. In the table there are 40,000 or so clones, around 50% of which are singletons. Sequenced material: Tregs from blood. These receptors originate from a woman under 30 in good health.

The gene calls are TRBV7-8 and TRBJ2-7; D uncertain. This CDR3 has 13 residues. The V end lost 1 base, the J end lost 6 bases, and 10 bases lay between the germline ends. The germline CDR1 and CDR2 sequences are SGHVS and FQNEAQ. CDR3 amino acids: CASSLVEVGEQYF. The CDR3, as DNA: TGTGCCAGCAGCTTAGTAGAAGTCGGCGAGCAGTACTTC.

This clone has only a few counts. CDR3 residues: CSVAPTSADTQYF. Here the CDR3 DNA reads TGCAGCGTTGCCCCGACTAGTGCGGATACGCAGTATTTT. V gene TRBV29-1 combines with J gene TRBJ2-3; tentative D call: TRBD2 (6 bases). Germline V gives CDR1 SQVTM, CDR2 ANQGSEA. The V end was cut by 4 bases, the J end by 6 bases, with 14 bases between. This CDR3 has 13 amino acids.

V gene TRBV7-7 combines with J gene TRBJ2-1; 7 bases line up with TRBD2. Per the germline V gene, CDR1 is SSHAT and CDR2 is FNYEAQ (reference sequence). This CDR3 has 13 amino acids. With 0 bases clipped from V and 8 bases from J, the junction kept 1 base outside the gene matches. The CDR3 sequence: CASSLASGYEQFF. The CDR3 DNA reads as TGTGCCAGCAGCTTAGCTAGCGGGTATGAGCAGTTCTTC.

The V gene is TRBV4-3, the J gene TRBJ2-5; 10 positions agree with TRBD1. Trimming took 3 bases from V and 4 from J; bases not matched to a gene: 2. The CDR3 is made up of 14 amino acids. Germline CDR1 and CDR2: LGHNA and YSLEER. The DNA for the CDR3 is TGCGCCAGCAGCCATGGGACAGGGGTAGAGACCCAGTACTTC. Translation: CASSHGTGVETQYF.

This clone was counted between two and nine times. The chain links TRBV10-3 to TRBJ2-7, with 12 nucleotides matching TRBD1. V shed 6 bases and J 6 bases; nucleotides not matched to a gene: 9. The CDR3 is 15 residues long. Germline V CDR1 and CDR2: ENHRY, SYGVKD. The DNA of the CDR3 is TGTGCCATCAGCCCAACGGGACAGGGGGCCATCGAGCAGTACTTC. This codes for CAISPTGQGAIEQYF.

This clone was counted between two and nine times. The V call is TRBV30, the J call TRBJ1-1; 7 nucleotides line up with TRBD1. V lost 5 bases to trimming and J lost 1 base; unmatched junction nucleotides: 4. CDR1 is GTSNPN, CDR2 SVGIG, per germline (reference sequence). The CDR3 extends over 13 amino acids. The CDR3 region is CAWAGQRNTEAFF. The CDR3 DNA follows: TGTGCCTGGGCGGGACAGCGGAACACTGAAGCTTTCTTT.

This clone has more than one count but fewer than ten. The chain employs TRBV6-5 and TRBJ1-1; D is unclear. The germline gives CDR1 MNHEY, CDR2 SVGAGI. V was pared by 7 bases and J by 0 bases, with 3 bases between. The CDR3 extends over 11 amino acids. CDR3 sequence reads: CASTVNTEAFF. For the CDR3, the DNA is TGTGCCAGCACGGTGAACACTGAAGCTTTCTTT.

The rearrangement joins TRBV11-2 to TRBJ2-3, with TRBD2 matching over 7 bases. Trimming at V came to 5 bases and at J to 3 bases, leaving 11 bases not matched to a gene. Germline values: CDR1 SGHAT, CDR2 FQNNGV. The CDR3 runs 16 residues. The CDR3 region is CASSPRYGRTTDTQYF. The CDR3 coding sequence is TGTGCCAGCAGCCCTCGATACGGGAGGACGACAGATACGCAGTATTTT.

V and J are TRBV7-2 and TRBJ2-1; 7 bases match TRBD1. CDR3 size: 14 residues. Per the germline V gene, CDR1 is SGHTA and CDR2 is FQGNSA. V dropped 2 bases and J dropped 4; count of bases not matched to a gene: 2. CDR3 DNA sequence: TGTGCCAGCAGCTTACAACAGGGGTACAATGAGCAGTTCTTC. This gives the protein CASSLQQGYNEQFF.

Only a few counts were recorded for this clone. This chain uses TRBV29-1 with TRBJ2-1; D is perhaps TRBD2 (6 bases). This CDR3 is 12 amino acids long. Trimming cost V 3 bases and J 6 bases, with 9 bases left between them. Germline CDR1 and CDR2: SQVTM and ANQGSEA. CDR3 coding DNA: TGCAGCGTTGATGGGGAGGCCAATGAGCAGTTCTTC. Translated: CSVDGEANEQFF.

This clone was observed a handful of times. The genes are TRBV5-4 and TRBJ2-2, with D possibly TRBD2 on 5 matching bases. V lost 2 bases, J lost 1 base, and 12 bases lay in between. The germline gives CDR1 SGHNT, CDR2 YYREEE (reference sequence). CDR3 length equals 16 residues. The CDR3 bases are TGTGCCAGCAGCTTAGGACTGCCTCTGAACACCGGGGAGCTGTTTTTT. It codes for CASSLGLPLNTGELFF. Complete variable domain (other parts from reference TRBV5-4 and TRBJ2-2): ETGVTQSPTHLIKTRGQQVTLRCSSQSGHNTVSWYQQALGQGPQFIFQYYREEENGRGNFPPRFSGLQFPNYSSELNVNALELDDSALYLCASSLGLPLNTGELFFGEGSRLTVL.

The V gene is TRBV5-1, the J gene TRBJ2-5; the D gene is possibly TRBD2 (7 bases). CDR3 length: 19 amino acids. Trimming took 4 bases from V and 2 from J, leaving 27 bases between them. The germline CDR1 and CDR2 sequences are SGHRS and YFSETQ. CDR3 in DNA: TGCGCCAGCAGCCCGAGGGGGGGACCCGACCACCGTGGACAAGAGACCCAGTACTTC. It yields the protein CASSPRGGPDHRGQETQYF.

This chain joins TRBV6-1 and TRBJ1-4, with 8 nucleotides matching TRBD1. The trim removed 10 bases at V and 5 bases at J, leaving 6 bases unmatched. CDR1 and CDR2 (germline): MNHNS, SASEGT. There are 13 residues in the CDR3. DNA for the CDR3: TGTGCCACCTCCGACAGGGGAAATGAAAAACTGTTTTTT. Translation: CATSDRGNEKLFF.

CDR3 in DNA: TGTGCCAGCAGTTCTGGAGGGGTCGGTAATGAAAAACTGTTTTTT. The encoded protein is CASSSGGVGNEKLFF. The V gene is TRBV6-5, the J gene TRBJ1-4; D may be TRBD1 (5 bases). This CDR3 is 15 amino acids long. CDR1 is MNHEY and CDR2 is SVGAGI in the germline V gene. Trimming left V 4 bases short and J 4 bases short, with 13 bases between.

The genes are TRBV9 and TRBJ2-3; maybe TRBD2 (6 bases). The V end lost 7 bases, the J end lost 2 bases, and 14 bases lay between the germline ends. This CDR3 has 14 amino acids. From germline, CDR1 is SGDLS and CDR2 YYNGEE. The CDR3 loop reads CASGRPLPTDTQYF. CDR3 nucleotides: TGTGCCAGCGGGAGGCCTTTGCCCACAGATACGCAGTATTTT.

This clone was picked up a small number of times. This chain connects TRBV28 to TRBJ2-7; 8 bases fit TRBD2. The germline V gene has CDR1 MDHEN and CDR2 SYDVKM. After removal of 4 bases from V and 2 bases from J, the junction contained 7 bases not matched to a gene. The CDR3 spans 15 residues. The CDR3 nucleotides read TGTGCCAGCAGTTCGCCTGTAGCGGGACCCTACGAGCAGTACTTC. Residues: CASSSPVAGPYEQYF.

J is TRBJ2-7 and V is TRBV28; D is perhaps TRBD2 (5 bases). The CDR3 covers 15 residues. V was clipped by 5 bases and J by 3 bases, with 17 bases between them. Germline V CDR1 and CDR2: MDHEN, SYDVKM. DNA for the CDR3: TGTGCCAGCAGTCTTCGTGGTAGCGCAAACTACGAGCAGTACTTC. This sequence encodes CASSLRGSANYEQYF. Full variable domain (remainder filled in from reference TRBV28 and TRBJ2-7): DVKVTQSSRYLVKRTGEKVFLECVQDMDHENMFWYRQDPGLGLRLIYFSYDVKMKEKGDIPEGYSVSREKKERFSLILESASTNQTSMYLCASSLRGSANYEQYFGPGTRLTVT.

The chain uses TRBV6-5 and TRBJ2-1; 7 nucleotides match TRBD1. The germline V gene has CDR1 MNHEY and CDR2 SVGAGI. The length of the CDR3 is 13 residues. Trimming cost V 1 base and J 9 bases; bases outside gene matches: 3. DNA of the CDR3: TGTGCCAGCAGTTACTGGGACAGCCTTGAGCAGTTCTTC. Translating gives CASSYWDSLEQFF.

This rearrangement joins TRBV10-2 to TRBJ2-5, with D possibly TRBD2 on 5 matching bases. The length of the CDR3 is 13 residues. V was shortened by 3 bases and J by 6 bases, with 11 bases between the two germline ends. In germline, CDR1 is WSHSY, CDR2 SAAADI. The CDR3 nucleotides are TGCGCCAGCAGTGAAGCGGCAGCAAAGACCCAGTACTTC. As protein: CASSEAAAKTQYF.

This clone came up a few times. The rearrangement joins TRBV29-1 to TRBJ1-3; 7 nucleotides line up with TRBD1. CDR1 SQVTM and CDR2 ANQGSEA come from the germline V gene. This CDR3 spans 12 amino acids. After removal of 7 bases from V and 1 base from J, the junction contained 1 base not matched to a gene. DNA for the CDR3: TGCAGCGGCAGGGGGTCTGGAAACACCATATATTTT. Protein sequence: CSGRGSGNTIYF.

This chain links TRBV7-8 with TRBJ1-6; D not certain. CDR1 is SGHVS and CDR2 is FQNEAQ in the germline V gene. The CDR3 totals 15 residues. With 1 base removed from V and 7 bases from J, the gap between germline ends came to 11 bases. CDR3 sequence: CASSLVGRANSPLHF. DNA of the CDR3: TGTGCCAGCAGCTTAGTTGGGAGGGCGAATTCACCCCTCCACTTT.

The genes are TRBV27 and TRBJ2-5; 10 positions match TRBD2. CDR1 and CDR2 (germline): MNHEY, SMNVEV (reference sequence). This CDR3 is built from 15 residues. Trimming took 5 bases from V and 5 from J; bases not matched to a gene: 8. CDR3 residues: CASSPPGTSVETQYF. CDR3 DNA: TGTGCCAGCAGTCCGCCAGGGACTAGCGTCGAGACCCAGTACTTC.

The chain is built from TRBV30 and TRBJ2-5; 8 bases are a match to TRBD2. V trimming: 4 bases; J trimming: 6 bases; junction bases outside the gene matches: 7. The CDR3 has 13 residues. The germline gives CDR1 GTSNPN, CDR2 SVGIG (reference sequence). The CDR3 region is CAWNLSGRQTQYF. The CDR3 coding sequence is TGTGCCTGGAATTTGAGCGGGAGACAGACCCAGTACTTC. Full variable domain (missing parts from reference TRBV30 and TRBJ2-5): SQTIHQWPATLVQPVGSPLSLECTVEGTSNPNLYWYRQAAGRGLQLLFYSVGIGQISSEVPQNLSASRPQDRQFILSSKKLLLSDSGFYLCAWNLSGRQTQYFGPGTRLLVL.

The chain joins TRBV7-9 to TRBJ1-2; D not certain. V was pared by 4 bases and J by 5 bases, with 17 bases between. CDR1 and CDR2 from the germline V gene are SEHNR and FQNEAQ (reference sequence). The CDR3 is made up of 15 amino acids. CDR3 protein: CASSSRSLPSYGYTF. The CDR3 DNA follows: TGTGCCAGCAGCTCAAGAAGCCTTCCTTCATATGGCTACACCTTC.

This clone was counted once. CDR3 bases: TGTGCCAGCAGTTACTCAGGCAGGGAGGGAGAGACCCAGTACTTC. Translating gives CASSYSGREGETQYF. The chain combines TRBV6-5 with TRBJ2-5, with 7 bases matching TRBD2. The CDR3 totals 15 residues. Germline trimming cut 0 bases from V and 4 bases from J; bases unmatched to any gene: 5. Per germline, CDR1 MNHEY and CDR2 SVGAGI.

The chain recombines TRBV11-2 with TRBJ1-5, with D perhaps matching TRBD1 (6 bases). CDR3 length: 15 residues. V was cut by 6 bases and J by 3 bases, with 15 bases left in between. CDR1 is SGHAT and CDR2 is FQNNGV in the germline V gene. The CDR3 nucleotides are TGTGCCAGCAGTATGGGGGGGGGCACCAATCAGCCCCAGCATTTT. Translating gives CASSMGGGTNQPQHF.